This TCR beta chain appears in the sequencing data of a study of immune heterogeneity within non-small cell lung tumors. Whole-study context: There were a handful of squamous cell carcinomas, approximately ten non-squamous carcinomas and 1 tumor not otherwise specified. Whole-study findings and limits: High-frequency clones unique to single sites coexisted with identical dominant CDR3 beta clonotypes that recurred across tumor sites within a patient.

V lost 6 bases and J lost 0; bases outside the gene matches: 16. Germline V gene data show CDR1 as DFQATT and CDR2 as SNEGSKA (reference sequence). The CDR3 extends over 19 amino acids. Template material comprised bulk tumor genomic DNA at roughly 650 ng per sample. During surgery, several far-apart biopsies were obtained from every primary tumor. Enrolled patients presented with newly diagnosed, previously untreated non-small cell lung cancer and underwent curative surgery. Donors comprised surgical patients with newly diagnosed non-small cell lung cancer, operated on with curative intent. This clonotype rates as medium-sized. Its antigen is as yet unknown. A multiplex PCR containing 32 V primers and 13 J primers was used to amplify TCR beta CDR3. TCRdb re-called the multiplex PCR reads with MiXCR, one entry per CDR3 protein. The sample contains roughly 1,800 distinct CDR3 sequences, about 22% of which appear only once.

Sequenced sample: lung tumor tissue. The sequence came from a woman in her 50s with non-small cell lung cancer. The chain is built from TRBV20-1 and TRBJ2-4; 11 nucleotides agree with TRBD1. The CDR3 spells CSARTRDRGLNVAKNIQYF. In DNA, the CDR3 is TGCAGTGCCCGCACCCGGGACAGGGGGTTGAATGTAGCCAAAAACATTCAGTACTTC.